The present T cell receptor (beta chain) was sequenced within a study of T cells in Graves' hyperthyroidism and ophthalmopathy. Template material for amplifying TCR beta CDR3 regions consisted of RNA transcripts. The TCR CDR3 was amplified in a first-round RT-PCR using the HTBI primer set. In TCRdb, the multiplex PCR reads were re-called with MiXCR into one record per CDR3 protein. This table has some 600,000 distinct CDR3 sequences, about 15% appearing once. The V gene lost 7 bases and the J gene lost 4 bases, with 11 bases spanning the gap. The CDR3 totals 12 residues. The clonotype originates from a woman between 25 and 40 years old with Graves' hyperthyroidism that later progressed to Graves' ophthalmopathy. Sequencing was performed on blood. This chain uses TRBV12-3 or TRBV12-4 with TRBJ2-7; perhaps TRBD2 as D (5 bases). CDR3: CASMRVEYEQYF. As DNA, the CDR3 is TGTGCCAGCATGAGGGTAGAGTACGAGCAGTACTTC.